A single T cell receptor (beta chain) is shown here with its context. What it binds is not known. Produced via immunoSEQ multiplex PCR; TCRdb's table is partial and in-frame only. The table shows just over 90,000 clones, with roughly nine tenths occurring only once. CDR1 SGHDT and CDR2 YYEEEE come from the germline V gene. The germline V and J ends were trimmed by 0 bases and 7 bases, with 16 bases remaining between them. The CDR3 contains 15 residues. The data originate from a study of T cell responses to AZD1222 COVID-19 vaccine. Whole-study findings and limits: Clonal diversity was possibly underestimated; the donors were predominantly white British and more often female.

The sequence came from an adult who received the AZD1222 COVID-19 vaccine. The J gene is TRBJ2-5, the V gene TRBV5-6; the D gene could be TRBD1 or TRBD2 (6 bases each). Specimen: peripheral blood, collected 28 days after the second AZD1222 dose. The DNA for the CDR3 is TGTGCCAGCAGCTTGGACGGCTGGGGGGCTGGGACCCAGTACTTC. As protein: CASSLDGWGAGTQYF.